Detailed here is one TCR beta chain. This record comes from a study of blood T cell repertoires in COVID-19. Sequencing was performed with immunoSEQ multiplex PCR; in TCRdb, only in-frame clones are kept and a portion is missing. The table shows under 130,000 clones, with under 75% occurring only once. The material sequenced was peripheral blood. This TCR was recovered from a man aged 80 or over with acute or convalescent COVID-19.

The CDR3 nucleotides are TGCGCCAGCAGCTTGGCTGGGCCAGGGGGCTTGAACACTGAAGCTTTCTTT. Protein sequence: CASSLAGPGGLNTEAFF. V and J are TRBV5-1 and TRBJ1-1; 8 nucleotides align to TRBD1. Trimming cost V 0 bases and J 0 bases; bases outside gene matches: 7. The CDR3 contains 17 residues. The germline CDR1 and CDR2 sequences are SGHRS and YFSETQ.